This is a list of T cell receptor beta chains from one sample in a study of prognosis after radiotherapy for stage I lung cancer. TCRdb itself ran the multiplex PCR reads through MiXCR, one entry per CDR3 protein. The profile shows 15,000 to 20,000 distinct CDR3 sequences, about 50% of them singletons. The source material was PBMCs, sampled before or after stereotactic body radiation therapy (not recorded which). These receptors all come from a donor aged 50 or older with non-small cell lung cancer. The CDR3 runs from the conserved cysteine through the conserved F or W. A D gene is named only where the DNA matches it firmly. Clone sizes are given selectively: once, few, many, or a class where the clone is expanded.

cdr3_nt | cdr3_aa | j_call | d_call | cdr3_length | clone_size | v_call
TGTGCCAGCTCACCCGGACAGGGGTTAACCAATGAGCAGTTCTTC | CASSPGQGLTNEQFF | TRBJ2-1 | TRBD1 | 15 | many | TRBV18
TGTGCCAGCAGTTACGGGGCCGGACGCTATGGCTACACCTTC | CASSYGAGRYGYTF | TRBJ1-2 | - | 14 | few | TRBV6-5
TGCAGTGCGCTATCCGGGACAGGCAACGAGCAGTACTTC | CSALSGTGNEQYF | TRBJ2-7 | TRBD1 | 13 | many | TRBV20-1
TGTGCCAGCGGGTCTCGAAACACCATATATTTT | CASGSRNTIYF | TRBJ1-3 | - | 11 | once | TRBV12-3/TRBV12-4
TGTGCCAGCAGCGTGGGGACCTACGAGCAGTACTTC | CASSVGTYEQYF | TRBJ2-7 | - | 12 | - | TRBV7-2
TGCGCCAGCAGCCCCGACAGGGGGTACGAGCAGTACTTC | CASSPDRGYEQYF | TRBJ2-7 | TRBD1 | 13 | many | TRBV5-1
TGTGCCAGCAGCTTAACATCAGATACGCAGTATTTT | CASSLTSDTQYF | TRBJ2-3 | - | 12 | many | TRBV11-3
TGTGCCAGCAGCCGCGCGGGACAGGGGGTTCGAGGCACTAATGAAAAACTGTTTTTT | CASSRAGQGVRGTNEKLFF | TRBJ1-4 | TRBD1 | 19 | many | TRBV3-1
TGTGCCAGCTACGGGACTAGCGGGAGATCCTACGATCAGTACTTC | CASYGTSGRSYDQYF | TRBJ2-7 | TRBD2 | 15 | - | TRBV28
TGTGCCAGCAGTTTCGGCTACAATGAGCAGTTCTTC | CASSFGYNEQFF | TRBJ2-1 | - | 12 | - | TRBV12-3/TRBV12-4
TGTGCCAGCAGTACCGAAGCGGTTCTAGCCAAAAACATTCAGTACTTC | CASSTEAVLAKNIQYF | TRBJ2-4 | - | 16 | many | TRBV12-3/TRBV12-4
TGTGCCAGCAGGGGGTTTACGTATGGCTACACCTTC | CASRGFTYGYTF | TRBJ1-2 | - | 12 | - | TRBV2
TGCGCCAGCAGAACTACAAGCGAGGGGGAGCAGTACTTC | CASRTTSEGEQYF | TRBJ2-7 | - | 13 | many | TRBV5-1
TGCAGTGCTAGTCTAGCGGGAGCCACAGATACGCAGTATTTT | CSASLAGATDTQYF | TRBJ2-3 | TRBD2 | 14 | many | TRBV20-1
TGTGCCAGCAGCTCGGGACGACGACCCCCCTACAATGAGCAGTTCTTC | CASSSGRRPPYNEQFF | TRBJ2-1 | - | 16 | medium-sized | TRBV11-3
TGTGCCAGCAGTTTAGCCAGGGGCAGCACAGATACGCAGTATTTT | CASSLARGSTDTQYF | TRBJ2-3 | - | 15 | many | TRBV28
TGTGCCAGCAGCGCGGGACTAGCTAAGAATGGCTACACCTTC | CASSAGLAKNGYTF | TRBJ1-2 | - | 14 | - | TRBV9
TGTGCCAGCAGGTGGACTAGCGGTCTCTACGAGCAGTACTTC | CASRWTSGLYEQYF | TRBJ2-7 | TRBD2 | 14 | many | TRBV6-1
TGTGCCAGCAGCTTCGGGACCGCCCTTTACGAGCAGTACTTC | CASSFGTALYEQYF | TRBJ2-7 | - | 14 | medium-sized | TRBV11-2
TGCAGTGCTAGAGATTCAGGGTTGTTTACAGATACGCAGTATTTT | CSARDSGLFTDTQYF | TRBJ2-3 | - | 15 | - | TRBV20-1
TGCGCCAGCAGCCCTTCGGACAGGGGCCGAGCCTACGAGCAGTACTTC | CASSPSDRGRAYEQYF | TRBJ2-7 | TRBD1 | 16 | many | TRBV4-1
TGTGCCAGCAGCCAGACTAGCCGTAGCACAGATACGCAGTATTTT | CASSQTSRSTDTQYF | TRBJ2-3 | TRBD2 | 15 | many | TRBV7-3
TGCGCCAGCGGAGTAGATAGCAATCAGCCCCAGCATTTT | CASGVDSNQPQHF | TRBJ1-5 | - | 13 | many | TRBV5-1
TGTGCCAGCCCAGGGTGCCTCAAAGGGCATTTCTTC | CASPGCLKGHFF | TRBJ2-1 | - | 12 | - | TRBV28
TGCAGTGCGATGGCGGGGCTTGCGCAGTTCTTC | CSAMAGLAQFF | TRBJ2-1 | - | 11 | - | TRBV20-1
TGTGCCAGCAGTTACGGGTACGGAGAGACCCAGTACTTC | CASSYGYGETQYF | TRBJ2-5 | - | 13 | many | TRBV6-5
TGCGCCAGCAGCCTAGGGACAGGGGTAAACACCTGGGAGCTGTTTTTT | CASSLGTGVNTWELFF | TRBJ2-2 | TRBD1 | 16 | - | TRBV5-1
TGTGCCAGCAGCTTGATATTAGTGGGGACCGGGGAGCTGTTTTTT | CASSLILVGTGELFF | TRBJ2-2 | - | 15 | - | TRBV11-2
TGTGCCACCAGTGAGGGTACTTTTAACTATGGCTACACCTTC | CATSEGTFNYGYTF | TRBJ1-2 | - | 14 | many | TRBV24-1
TGTGCCAGCAGGGCCGGGACAGGGGGCACCGGGGAGCTGTTTTTT | CASRAGTGGTGELFF | TRBJ2-2 | TRBD1 | 15 | many | TRBV2
TGCAGTGCTCAAAGGTCGGGCAATCAGCCCCAGCATTTT | CSAQRSGNQPQHF | TRBJ1-5 | - | 13 | - | TRBV20-1
TGTGCCTGGAAACTACGGACTAGCGGGGGGGACAATGAGCAGTTCTTC | CAWKLRTSGGDNEQFF | TRBJ2-1 | TRBD2 | 16 | many | TRBV30
TGTGCCAGCAAGACCTCCGGGACAGGGATTGGGGAGCTGTTTTTT | CASKTSGTGIGELFF | TRBJ2-2 | TRBD1 | 15 | many | TRBV28
TGCAGTGCTAGTGCTAGCGGGTCTACAGGGGTGTACGAGCAGTACTTC | CSASASGSTGVYEQYF | TRBJ2-7 | - | 16 | - | TRBV20-1
TGTGCCAGCAGACCAGTTGGTGGGCGGGGCAATGAGCAGTTCTTC | CASRPVGGRGNEQFF | TRBJ2-1 | - | 15 | many | TRBV28
TGCAGTGCTTCGTTTATGGACGAGCAGTACTTC | CSASFMDEQYF | TRBJ2-7 | - | 11 | many | TRBV20-1
TGTGCCAGCAGCCTCGGGGATCGGGAGACCCAGTACTTC | CASSLGDRETQYF | TRBJ2-5 | - | 13 | medium-sized | TRBV7-3
TGTGCCAGCAGCTTAGCCTCACAGTCGCGGGGCAAAAACATTCAGTACTTC | CASSLASQSRGKNIQYF | TRBJ2-4 | - | 17 | - | TRBV7-9
TGTGCCAGCAGAACGGGGTTCAATCAGCCCCAGCATTTT | CASRTGFNQPQHF | TRBJ1-5 | - | 13 | many | TRBV28
TGTGCCTGGAGTTCGAGGCTAGGCTTTAGCTATGGCTACACCTTC | CAWSSRLGFSYGYTF | TRBJ1-2 | - | 15 | medium-sized | TRBV30
TGCAGTGCGACCTCTCCCCCCGGGCAGTACTTC | CSATSPPGQYF | TRBJ2-7 | - | 11 | many | TRBV20-1
TGTGCCAGTAGTATTCTAGCGGCAGACGAAGCTTTCTTT | CASSILAADEAFF | TRBJ1-1 | - | 13 | many | TRBV19
TGTGCCAGCAGCACCGGGGAAACCGGTGAGCCGTTTTTT | CASSTGETGEPFF | TRBJ2-2 | - | 13 | - | TRBV11-2
TGTGCCAGCAGCTTAGCTCACTACGAGCAGTACTTC | CASSLAHYEQYF | TRBJ2-7 | - | 12 | many | TRBV7-6
TGTGCCAGCAGCATACCGGGGTCCTTGATGTATAGCAATCAGCCCCAGCATTTT | CASSIPGSLMYSNQPQHF | TRBJ1-5 | - | 18 | many | TRBV5-4
TGTGCCAGCAGGAGGACAGGGGCAGTCCCCAGGGAGCAGTACTTC | CASRRTGAVPREQYF | TRBJ2-7 | TRBD1 | 15 | medium-sized | TRBV12-3/TRBV12-4
TGTGCCAGCAGTTTAGGGGGAGTAAATGAAAAACTGTTTTTT | CASSLGGVNEKLFF | TRBJ1-4 | - | 14 | many | TRBV28
TGTGCCTGGAGGTCACAGGGGATGGGCAATCAGCCCCAGCATTTT | CAWRSQGMGNQPQHF | TRBJ1-5 | TRBD1 | 15 | medium-sized | TRBV30
TGTGCCAGCAGTTTAGGAGCGGGATGGCCCTACGAGCATTACTTC | CASSLGAGWPYEHYF | TRBJ2-7 | TRBD2 | 15 | - | TRBV27
TGTGCCAGCAGCCTCGTTACCACAGATACGCAGTATTTT | CASSLVTTDTQYF | TRBJ2-3 | - | 13 | medium-sized | TRBV7-3
TGTGCCAGCAGTGCCCCGGGAGGGGGAAATGAAAAACTGTTTTTT | CASSAPGGGNEKLFF | TRBJ1-4 | - | 15 | many | TRBV25-1
TGTGCCAGCAGGCCGACAGGCTACTACGAGCATTACTTC | CASRPTGYYEHYF | TRBJ2-7 | - | 13 | - | TRBV27
TGTGCCAGCAGTGCCTCCGGGACAGAGGCCCCAGGGTCCCAGTACTTC | CASSASGTEAPGSQYF | TRBJ2-5 | TRBD1 | 16 | - | TRBV9
TGCGCCAGCAGCTTGGACACCGTGGGGCTGTTTTTT | CASSLDTVGLFF | TRBJ2-2 | - | 12 | - | TRBV5-1
TGCGCCAGCAGCTTTAACACAGCCTACGAGCAGTACTTC | CASSFNTAYEQYF | TRBJ2-7 | - | 13 | - | TRBV5-1
TGTGCCAGCAAAGGGACAGCCCTTTGGGAAAAACTGTTTTTT | CASKGTALWEKLFF | TRBJ1-4 | TRBD1 | 14 | many | TRBV6-1
TGTGCCAGCAGCTTAGCAGGACTAGCGGGAGTTGAGCAGTTCTTC | CASSLAGLAGVEQFF | TRBJ2-1 | TRBD2 | 15 | - | TRBV7-6